This paragraph covers one TCR beta chain sequence. This entry is derived from a study of Ad26.COV2.S vaccination and SARS-CoV-2 variants. The treatment denotes: approximately 18 received Ad26.COV2.S at low or high dose, single or two shots; 5 received placebo; per-sample allocation not given. Sampling was done on day 63 after the first vaccine or placebo injection. V lost 4 bases, J lost 5 bases, and 12 bases lay in between. The CDR3 loop spans 13 amino acids. The germline CDR1 and CDR2 sequences are SGHKS and YYEKEE (reference sequence). Sequenced by immunoSEQ multiplex PCR; TCRdb stores in-frame clones only, minus some. Altogether about 350,000 clones are present, 85% being singletons, with the ten largest covering about 3.3%.

V usage is TRBV5-5 and J usage is TRBJ2-5; D is unclear. The sequence was obtained from a person between 18 and 65 years old who received the Ad26.COV2.S COVID-19 vaccine or a placebo. The source was peripheral blood, collected in a trial of Ad26.COV2.S vaccine versus placebo. DNA of the CDR3: TGTGCCAGCAGCCCCCTGGGCCTGGAGACCCAGTACTTC. As protein: CASSPLGLETQYF.